A selection of T cell receptor beta chains follows, all from one sample in a study of blood T cell repertoires in COVID-19. Profiled with immunoSEQ multiplex PCR; TCRdb holds only in-frame clones, not every one. The sample includes 100,000 to 120,000 clones, 76% of them seen just once. Sequencing input: peripheral blood. These receptors originate from a woman aged 80 or over with acute or convalescent COVID-19. The CDR3 runs from the conserved cysteine through the conserved F or W. D genes are given only for firm matches. Clone size is stated in some rows and not others, as once, few, many or a class when expanded.

- TRBJ2-1 TRBD2 TRBV19 CASSRIAGAGEQFF TGTGCCAGTAGTCGAATAGCGGGGGCCGGGGAGCAGTTCTTC
- TRBJ1-4 TRBD1 TRBV2 CASRRTGLNEKLFF TGTGCCAGCAGGAGGACAGGGCTTAATGAAAAACTGTTTTTT
- TRBJ1-5 - TRBV9 CASSVDHGNQPQHF TGTGCCAGCAGCGTAGATCACGGTAATCAGCCCCAGCATTTT
- TRBJ2-7 TRBD2 TRBV6-5 CASSYGRGAYEQYF TGTGCCAGCAGTTACGGTCGGGGGGCCTACGAGCAGTACTTC
once TRBJ2-6 - TRBV4-1 CASSQGLAGTSGANVLTF TGCGCCAGCAGCCAAGGCTTGGCGGGAACCTCTGGGGCCAACGTCCTGACTTTC
- TRBJ1-3 TRBD1 TRBV19 CASRGQGYGNTIYF TGTGCCAGCCGCGGACAGGGGTATGGAAACACCATATATTTT
- TRBJ2-2 - TRBV11-3 CASSPGGGELFF TGTGCCAGCAGCCCCGGGGGCGGGGAGCTGTTTTTT
- TRBJ2-6 - TRBV9 CASSRGGVGANVLTF TGTGCCAGCAGCAGAGGCGGGGTCGGGGCCAACGTCCTGACTTTC
- TRBJ2-1 - TRBV5-1 CASSLAPYNEQFF TGCGCCAGCAGCTTGGCTCCTTACAATGAGCAGTTCTTC
once TRBJ2-7 TRBD2 TRBV30 CAWSPGGSYEQYF TGTGCCTGGAGCCCGGGAGGGTCCTACGAGCAGTACTTC
- TRBJ2-6 - TRBV6-7 CASFPIVGPQPSGANVLTF TGTGCCAGCTTCCCGATTGTGGGCCCTCAACCCTCTGGGGCCAACGTCCTGACTTTC
- TRBJ1-2 - TRBV18 CASSPTGEGYGYTF TGTGCCAGCTCACCCACCGGAGAGGGATATGGCTACACCTTC
- TRBJ1-1 - TRBV27 CASSLSRGSKGTEAFF TGTGCCAGCAGTTTATCCCGGGGGTCGAAGGGCACTGAAGCTTTCTTT
- TRBJ1-1 - TRBV10-3 CATKTDSTNTEAFF TGTGCCACGAAAACGGACAGTACGAACACTGAAGCTTTCTTT